This T cell receptor beta chain was captured by sequencing in a study of shared clonotypes between healthy human individuals (dated by TCRdb to the early 2020s). Regarding the complete study: A few men and a couple of women, aged 18 to 49 years, made up the cohort. Libraries were prepared and TCR repertoires were sequenced by different laboratories using diverse techniques, in order to increase sequencing depth and limit assay-specific biases. The study deeply sequenced blood TCR repertoires of roughly five healthy adults to estimate repertoire size and the extent of clonotype sharing between individuals. For each donor, CD4 naive and CD4 memory were each given three plates, CD8 naive was given two plates, and CD8 memory was given one plate. Leukapheresis yielded between about 0.94 and 8.9 billion PBMCs per donor.

CD8 naive samples were obtained by positive selection for CCR7 among CD45RO-negative cells, yielding a CD45RA+CCR7+ population from which TemRA cells were excluded. Donors were healthy HIV-negative adults with no recently reported acute infections or vaccinations. Every donor was a Caucasian adult living in Nashville, Tennessee, USA. After blood collection by leukapheresis, PBMCs were isolated using Ficoll-Histopaque density gradient centrifugation and then cryopreserved in the vapor phase of liquid nitrogen. Analytical flow cytometry was used to check the purity and quantity of each magnetically sorted T cell population. Genomic DNA was isolated from every sorted fraction and measured by UV absorbance on a Nanodrop 2000c. As concerns this clone: Its antigen is not yet known. No clone much larger than this one lies a single base away; base qualities are absent.

The germline V gene (reference sequence) yields MNHEY for CDR1 and SMNVEV for CDR2. Trimming removed 4 bases from V and 5 bases from J; the gene matches leave 8 bases unexplained. From its cysteine to its phenylalanine, the CDR3 spans 15 amino acids. Only CDR3 DNA is held: 45 bases, read in frame from base 1. TCR CDR3 regions were amplified from genomic DNA by multiplex PCR using the deep immunoSEQ assay. Genomic DNA extracted from each cell subset was distributed evenly over all wells of several immunoSEQ 96-well plates, and each plate served as one replicate. For sorted subsets, each replicate PCR was loaded with 200 ng genomic DNA, equivalent to 30,000 or so T cell genomes. Purified libraries were quantified with a Qubit 3.0 fluorometer, sized on a Bioanalyzer 2100, and re-quantified with the KAPA Library Quantification kit. Every immunoSEQ 96-well plate was sequenced on a dedicated single-read 150-cycle Illumina NextSeq 550 flow cell. As for how the authors treated the data: Because the immunoSEQ output included only junctional sequences and no quality scores, the filtering could not be the same as the filtering used for full-length reads. Sequences were annotated with PyIR, a Python wrapper for IgBLAST v1.9, and V/J genes and CDR3 were assigned using IMGT germline references. Reads were removed for weak V/J assignments (E-value above 1e-6), missing CDR3, stop codons, out-of-frame junctions, or ambiguous translated residues. V3J clonotypes were defined as sequences sharing the same inferred V gene, J gene, and CDR3 amino acid sequence. Percentage overlap between repertoires was computed as shared unique clonotypes divided by the size of the smaller repertoire. RTK rarefaction, the Chao1 estimator, and Recon v2.1 estimates of unobserved clonotypes were used to assess repertoire richness. For all TCRbeta clonotypes obtained by the gDNA method from a few donors, generation probabilities were computed with OLGA. Here the immuneACCESS table is served through TCRdb, limited to in-frame sequences with V and J called. Missing clones are a known gap in these copies; in checked studies unresolved V genes cover under half, and the rest lacks a known reason. That table gives V, J and clone size, and the DNA gave D and trimming. The sample table holds around 2,000,000 clones, of which 85% to 95% were seen once. More than 1.5% of the sample is taken by the ten largest.

What the work shows at the level of the full study, not this receptor alone: Only blood was sampled, and tissue TCR repertoires likely differ from those in blood. Higher generation probabilities were observed for clonotypes shared by all four sorted-subset donors than for non-shared clonotypes. Because the study included only a small number of donors, the genetic and exposure-history diversity represented was limited. Across several donors, around 5% of naive CD4, more than 3% of naive CD8, 2.3% of memory CD4, and 0.4% of memory CD8 clonotypes were shared. Incomplete sequencing was indicated by rarefaction of sorted-subset datasets, despite the large sequencing depth. Based on pairwise subsampling, the degree of clonotype sharing among donors was expected to be affected by sequencing depth. Larger estimated clonotype richness was generally found for naive subsets than for memory subsets.

The material sequenced was naive CD8+ T cells from PBMCs. The sample's cell subset or site, from its label and the paper: CD45RA+CCR7+. The chain is made from TRBV27 and TRBJ1-5; the junction holds 7 bases that match TRBD1. This TCR was sampled from a man between 18 and 35 years old in good health. Some clones in this sample may be carry-over from other donors' samples. The nucleotides are TGTGCCAGCAGTTCCATGGACAGGTGGGATCAGCCCCAGCATTTT. This is translated as CASSSMDRWDQPQHF.